The 22 T cell receptor beta chains presented below share a single source sample, sequenced in a study of cytomegalovirus exposure and HLA in healthy donors (dated 2017 in TCRdb). Libraries came from the immunoSEQ multiplex PCR assay. For the multiplex PCR, a mixture combining 60 forward primers for TCR Vbeta segments and 13 reverse primers for TCR Jbeta segments was used. Held by TCRdb, this immuneACCESS table contains in-frame sequences only and omits some clones. Under half of the omission traces to an unresolved V gene where checked; the cause of the rest is unknown. This sample holds about 140,000 clones; 68% were observed only once. More than 9% of the sample is taken by the ten largest. Sequencing was done on a sample of PBMCs. The receptors were sampled from a man in his thirties or forties in good health and CMV-seropositive.

The chain employs TRBV4-1 and TRBJ1-5, with D maybe TRBD1 (5 bases). V lost 4 bases and J 7 bases, leaving 20 bases between the germline ends. This CDR3 region has 16 residues. Germline CDR1 MGHRA, CDR2 YSYEKL. This CDR3 is CASSPIRGGRGQPQHF. CDR3 nucleotide sequence: TGCGCCAGCAGCCCGATACGGGGGGGAAGGGGCCAGCCCCAGCATTTT.

The chain has TRBV30 and TRBJ2-1, with TRBD1 as a possible D gene (6 bases). Germline V gene data show CDR1 as GTSNPN and CDR2 as SVGIG (reference sequence). Trimming removed 7 bases from V and 6 bases from J, with 19 bases in between. CDR3 size: 14 residues. The CDR3 sequence: CASTTGSATNEQFF. CDR3 coding DNA: TGTGCCTCGACGACAGGTTCGGCGACCAATGAGCAGTTCTTC.

The chain uses TRBV4-1 and TRBJ2-7; TRBD1 matches 10 bases. The J segment lost 5 bases and the V segment lost 4 bases, leaving 8 bases of the junction unmatched. The CDR3 length is 15 residues. Germline-derived CDR1 and CDR2 are MGHRA and YSYEKL. CDR3 protein: CASSPLGQGFNEQYF. CDR3 coding DNA: TGCGCCAGCAGCCCCTTGGGACAGGGGTTCAACGAGCAGTACTTC.

This rearrangement joins TRBV4-1 to TRBJ2-7; 10 bases fit TRBD2. The germline gives CDR1 MGHRA, CDR2 YSYEKL. V trimming: 4 bases; J trimming: 3 bases; junction bases outside the gene matches: 9. CDR3 length: 16 residues. Here the CDR3 DNA reads TGCGCCAGCAGCCTCCCTAACGGACTAGCGGACTACGAGCAGTACTTC. It translates to CASSLPNGLADYEQYF.

This rearrangement joins TRBV30 to TRBJ2-7, with 8 nucleotides matching TRBD1. V shed 1 base, J shed 3 bases, and the junction held 5 bases outside the gene matches. Germline lookup yields CDR1 GTSNPN and CDR2 SVGIG (reference sequence). The CDR3 spans 14 residues. CDR3 coding DNA: TGTGCCTGGAGTGGGTTTGGACAGGGCTACGAGCAGTACTTC. Translated: CAWSGFGQGYEQYF.

This chain connects TRBV5-1 to TRBJ2-3; 8 bases map to TRBD2. Per germline, CDR1 SGHRS and CDR2 YFSETQ. This CDR3 spans 16 amino acids. V lost 0 bases and J lost 4; bases outside the gene matches: 7. This chain's CDR3 is CASSLVGAGVPDTQYF. In DNA form, the CDR3 reads TGCGCCAGCAGCTTGGTTGGAGCGGGAGTGCCAGATACGCAGTATTTT. Full variable domain (missing parts from reference TRBV5-1 and TRBJ2-3): KAGVTQTPRYLIKTRGQQVTLSCSPISGHRSVSWYQQTPGQGLQFLFEYFSETQRNKGNFPGRFSGRQFSNSRSEMNVSTLELGDSALYLCASSLVGAGVPDTQYFGPGTRLTVL.

This chain joins TRBV7-9 and TRBJ1-1, with D unclear. The germline V gene has CDR1 SEHNR and CDR2 FQNEAQ (reference sequence). V was pared by 4 bases and J by 4 bases, with 4 bases between. There are 11 residues in the CDR3. Here the CDR3 DNA reads TGTGCCAGCAGCTCCGGCACTGAAGCTTTCTTT. This codes for CASSSGTEAFF.

The sample holds a few counts of this clone. The V and J genes are TRBV11-3 and TRBJ2-1, with 7 bases matching TRBD2. The trim removed 5 bases at V and 4 bases at J, leaving 8 bases unmatched. The germline CDR1 and CDR2 sequences are SGHNT and YENEEA. The length of the CDR3 is 15 residues. CDR3 sequence reads: CASSHGASGYNEQFF. The CDR3 DNA sequence: TGTGCCAGCAGCCACGGCGCTAGCGGTTACAATGAGCAGTTCTTC. Based on the CDR3 plus reference TRBV11-3 and TRBJ2-1, the full variable domain is EAGVVQSPRYKIIEKKQPVAFWCNPISGHNTLYWYLQNLGQGPELLIRYENEEAVDDSQLPKDRFSAERLKGVDSTLKIQPAELGDSAVYLCASSHGASGYNEQFFGPGTRLTVL.

This sequence joins TRBV27 and TRBJ2-1; 11 nucleotides line up with TRBD2. There are 17 residues in the CDR3. V shed 0 bases and J 6 bases; nucleotides not matched to a gene: 7. CDR1 MNHEY and CDR2 SMNVEV come from the germline V gene (reference sequence). The CDR3 here is CASSLSPLAGELNEQFF. Written as DNA, the CDR3 is TGTGCCAGCAGTTTATCCCCACTAGCGGGAGAGCTCAATGAGCAGTTCTTC.

This CDR3 is CASSESGQNTDTQYF. Written as DNA, the CDR3 is TGCGCCAGCAGTGAGTCGGGACAGAACACAGATACGCAGTATTTT. This rearrangement joins TRBV10-1 to TRBJ2-3; 7 positions match TRBD1. With V trimmed by 0 bases and J by 2 bases, 2 bases remained unmatched. The CDR3 covers 15 residues. Germline V gives CDR1 WNHNN, CDR2 SYGVQD (reference sequence).

The chain recombines TRBV7-9 with TRBJ2-2, with D possibly being TRBD1 (5 bases). Per the germline V gene, CDR1 is SEHNR and CDR2 is FQNEAQ (reference sequence). The CDR3 has 13 residues. V was pared by 5 bases and J by 7 bases, with 11 bases between. CDR3 bases: TGTGCCAGCAGCACCCAGGGTAACGGGGAGCTGTTTTTT. Protein: CASSTQGNGELFF. Drawing the rest from reference TRBV7-9 and TRBJ2-2, the complete variable domain is DTGVSQNPRHKITKRGQNVTFRCDPISEHNRLYWYRQTLGQGPEFLTYFQNEAQLEKSRLLSDRFSAERPKGSFSTLEIQRTEQGDSAMYLCASSTQGNGELFFGEGSRLTVL.

The J gene is TRBJ1-1, the V gene TRBV19; D might be TRBD1 (5 bases). The CDR3 loop spans 15 amino acids. V dropped 1 base and J dropped 6 bases, with 15 bases sitting between them. Germline assignment: CDR1 LNHDA and CDR2 SQIVND (reference sequence). CDR3 sequence (DNA): TGTGCCAGTAGTATAGGTGGAGGGGCTCTTGCTGAAGCTTTCTTT. Amino acids: CASSIGGGALAEAFF.

The V call is TRBV6-1, the J call TRBJ1-5; D is possibly TRBD1 (5 bases). The CDR3 contains 15 residues. V lost 4 bases and J lost 2, with 12 bases in between. CDR1 is MNHNS and CDR2 is SASEGT in the germline V gene. Here the CDR3 reads CASSGRLGGNQPQHF. CDR3 DNA: TGTGCCAGCAGTGGTAGATTAGGGGGCAATCAGCCCCAGCATTTT.

The chain employs TRBV6-1 and TRBJ2-1; tentatively, D is TRBD2 (5 bases). In germline, CDR1 is MNHNS, CDR2 SASEGT. V lost 2 bases to trimming and J lost 2 bases, with 13 bases between them. This CDR3 has 16 residues. The CDR3 nucleotides are TGTGCCAGCAGTGAACGGCAGCGGTCCGCCTACAATGAGCAGTTCTTC. Translation gives CASSERQRSAYNEQFF.

Notes on this clone: Additional DNA sequences in this sample encode the identical CDR3. The chain joins TRBV5-1 to TRBJ2-3; D not resolved. V was shortened by 0 bases and J by 1 base, with 6 bases between the two germline ends. CDR3 size: 14 residues. Per the germline V gene, CDR1 is SGHRS and CDR2 is YFSETQ. CDR3 nucleotide sequence: TGCGCCAGCAGCTTGGGAGGAGGCACAGATACGCAGTATTTT. This translates into CASSLGGGTDTQYF.

V is TRBV28 and J is TRBJ1-5, with 7 bases lining up with TRBD1. V lost 4 bases and J lost 6; bases outside the gene matches: 9. The germline V gene encodes CDR1 MDHEN and CDR2 SYDVKM. There are 15 residues in the CDR3. CDR3 DNA sequence: TGTGCCAGCAGTTACTCGACCCAGGGGGGTCAGCCCCAGCATTTT. It yields the protein CASSYSTQGGQPQHF.

The gene calls are TRBV7-2 and TRBJ2-1, with D tentatively TRBD2 (6 bases). CDR1 SGHTA and CDR2 FQGNSA come from the germline V gene. The germline V and J ends were trimmed by 5 bases and 6 bases, with 11 bases remaining between them. CDR3 size: 13 residues. CDR3 protein: CASSPSTSNEQFF. CDR3 sequence (DNA): TGTGCCAGCAGCCCCTCGACTAGCAATGAGCAGTTCTTC.

The chain is built from TRBV6-5 and TRBJ1-5; 12 nucleotides agree with TRBD1. The CDR3 is 15 residues long. With 5 bases clipped from V and 7 bases from J, the junction kept 6 bases outside the gene matches. The V gene's germline CDR1 is MNHEY and CDR2 SVGAGI. The CDR3 reads CASSPGTGGGQPQHF. The CDR3 region has the DNA TGTGCCAGCAGTCCCGGGACAGGGGGCGGGCAGCCCCAGCATTTT.

The sample holds a few counts of this clone. J is TRBJ2-5 and V is TRBV6-1; weak D call: TRBD2 (6 bases). This CDR3 spans 15 amino acids. Trimming stripped 1 base from V and 1 base from J, with 10 bases between. Germline lookup yields CDR1 MNHNS and CDR2 SASEGT. The CDR3 nucleotides read TGTGCCAGCAGTGAAGGGGGGGTGATCCAAGAGACCCAGTACTTC. Its protein is CASSEGGVIQETQYF.

J is TRBJ2-1 and V is TRBV5-6; TRBD1 agrees at 9 bases. The CDR3 spans 15 residues. Per the germline V gene, CDR1 is SGHDT and CDR2 is YYEEEE. Trimming cost V 0 bases and J 6 bases; bases outside gene matches: 4. The CDR3 region has the DNA TGTGCCAGCAGCTTGGTCGGGACAGGGCTCAATGAGCAGTTCTTC. Amino acid sequence: CASSLVGTGLNEQFF.

The chain has TRBV5-6 and TRBJ2-3; 8 nucleotides align to TRBD2. The CDR3 has 15 residues. The germline CDR1 and CDR2 sequences are SGHDT and YYEEEE. Trimming cost V 5 bases and J 4 bases; bases outside gene matches: 9. The CDR3 loop is CASSSIGLASDTQYF. CDR3 sequence (DNA): TGTGCCAGCAGTTCAATCGGACTAGCATCAGATACGCAGTATTTT.

The V call is TRBV5-1, the J call TRBJ2-1; 10 bases map to TRBD2. The CDR3 is 15 residues long. J was trimmed by 8 bases and V by 1 base; bases with no gene match: 6. Germline loops: CDR1 SGHRS, CDR2 YFSETQ. This chain's CDR3 is CASSLFTSGTDEQFF. CDR3 in DNA: TGCGCCAGCAGCTTGTTTACTAGCGGGACTGATGAGCAGTTCTTC. Full variable domain (missing parts from reference TRBV5-1 and TRBJ2-1): KAGVTQTPRYLIKTRGQQVTLSCSPISGHRSVSWYQQTPGQGLQFLFEYFSETQRNKGNFPGRFSGRQFSNSRSEMNVSTLELGDSALYLCASSLFTSGTDEQFFGPGTRLTVL.